Here is one T cell receptor beta chain with its context. Its target is unknown. The sample originates from a study of graft-versus-host responses after intestinal transplantation. Across the study: Anti-thymocyte globulin was used for induction in all recipients, who then took tacrolimus and steroids for approximately 3 years.

The CDR3 is 14 residues long. From germline, CDR1 is MNHEY and CDR2 SVGAGI. With 6 bases clipped from V and 2 bases from J, the junction kept 4 bases outside the gene matches. TCRdb's table, derived via immunoSEQ multiplex PCR, lists solely in-frame clones and lacks some. Among about 85,000 clones listed, 83% were seen once. The receptor comes from a human donor who received an intestinal transplant. The rearrangement joins TRBV6-5 to TRBJ2-3, with TRBD2 matching over 8 bases. The sample consisted of unstimulated CD8+ T cells sorted from spleen or lymph node cells, taken before intestinal transplant. The CDR3 nucleotides are TGTGCCAGCAGCCCTAGCGGGTTCACAGATACGCAGTATTTT. Residues: CASSPSGFTDTQYF.